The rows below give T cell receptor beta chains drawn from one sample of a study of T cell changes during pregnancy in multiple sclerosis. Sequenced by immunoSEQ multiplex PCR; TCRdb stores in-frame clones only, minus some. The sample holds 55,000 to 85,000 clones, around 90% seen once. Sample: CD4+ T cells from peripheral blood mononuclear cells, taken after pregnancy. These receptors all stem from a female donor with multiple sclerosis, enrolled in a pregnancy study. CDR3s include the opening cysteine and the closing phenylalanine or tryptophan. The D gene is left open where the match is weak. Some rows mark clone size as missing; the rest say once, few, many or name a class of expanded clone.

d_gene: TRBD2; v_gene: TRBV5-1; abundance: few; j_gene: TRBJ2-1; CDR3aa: CASSLSGRDYNEQFF; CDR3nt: TGCGCCAGCAGTTTAAGCGGGAGGGACTACAATGAGCAGTTCTTC
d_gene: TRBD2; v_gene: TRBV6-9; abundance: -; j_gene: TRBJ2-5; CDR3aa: CASSLLAGVEETQYF; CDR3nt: TGTGCCAGCAGCTTACTAGCGGGGGTTGAAGAGACCCAGTACTTC
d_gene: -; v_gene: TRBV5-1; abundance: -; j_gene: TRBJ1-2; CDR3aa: CASSLASDLDGYTF; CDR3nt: TGCGCCAGCAGCTTGGCCAGCGATTTGGATGGCTACACCTTC
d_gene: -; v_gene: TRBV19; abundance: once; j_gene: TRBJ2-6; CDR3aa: CASSRTGSSGANVLTF; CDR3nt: TGTGCCAGTAGTAGGACTGGGAGCTCTGGGGCCAACGTCCTGACTTTC
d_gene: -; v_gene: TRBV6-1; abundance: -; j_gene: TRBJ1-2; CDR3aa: CASSDSGTITYGYTF; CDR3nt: TGTGCCAGCAGTGATTCCGGGACAATTACCTATGGCTACACCTTC
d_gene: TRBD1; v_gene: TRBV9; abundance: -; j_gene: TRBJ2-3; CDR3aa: CASTRGPSTDTQYF; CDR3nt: TGTGCCAGCACAAGGGGGCCTAGCACAGATACGCAGTATTTT
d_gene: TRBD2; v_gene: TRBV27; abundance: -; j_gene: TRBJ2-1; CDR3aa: CASSYLAGGYNEQFF; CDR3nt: TGTGCCAGCAGCTACCTAGCGGGAGGGTACAATGAGCAGTTCTTC
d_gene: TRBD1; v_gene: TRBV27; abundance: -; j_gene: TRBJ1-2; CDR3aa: CASSFLGQGNGYTF; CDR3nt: TGTGCCAGCAGTTTTCTCGGACAGGGCAATGGCTACACCTTC
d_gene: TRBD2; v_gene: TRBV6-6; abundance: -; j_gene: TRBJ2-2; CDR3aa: CASRPSGRSGELFF; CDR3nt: TGTGCCAGCAGACCTAGCGGGAGGTCCGGGGAGCTGTTTTTT
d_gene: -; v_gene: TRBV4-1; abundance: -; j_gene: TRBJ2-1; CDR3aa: CASSQVDILSYNEQFF; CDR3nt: TGCGCCAGCAGCCAGGTTGACATCCTCTCCTACAATGAGCAGTTCTTC
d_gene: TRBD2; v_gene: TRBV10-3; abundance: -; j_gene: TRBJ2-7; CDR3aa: CAISEGSGTSYEQYF; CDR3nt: TGTGCCATCAGTGAGGGTAGCGGGACCTCCTACGAGCAGTACTTC
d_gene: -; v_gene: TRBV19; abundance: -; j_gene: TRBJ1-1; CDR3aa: CASRPARRDTEAFF; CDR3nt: TGTGCCAGTAGACCAGCGCGGAGAGACACTGAAGCTTTCTTT
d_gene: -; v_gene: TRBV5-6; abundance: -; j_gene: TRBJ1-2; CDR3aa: CASSSLDNALRGYTF; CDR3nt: TGTGCCAGCAGCTCCTTGGACAACGCCCTCCGTGGCTACACCTTC
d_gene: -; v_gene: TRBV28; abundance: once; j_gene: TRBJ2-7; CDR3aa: CASRFSPPRGFEQYF; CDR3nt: TGTGCCAGCAGGTTTTCACCCCCCAGGGGATTCGAGCAGTACTTC
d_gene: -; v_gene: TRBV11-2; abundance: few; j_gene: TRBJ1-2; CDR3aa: CASSRTEGQDGYTF; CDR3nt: TGTGCCAGCAGCCGTACGGAGGGGCAGGATGGCTACACCTTC
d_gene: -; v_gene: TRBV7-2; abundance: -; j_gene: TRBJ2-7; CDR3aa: CASSREPTYEQYF; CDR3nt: TGTGCCAGCAGCCGAGAACCAACCTACGAGCAGTACTTC
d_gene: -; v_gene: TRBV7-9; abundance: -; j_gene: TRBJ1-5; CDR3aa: CASSLETAPNQPQHF; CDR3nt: TGTGCCAGCAGCTTAGAGACAGCACCCAATCAGCCCCAGCATTTT
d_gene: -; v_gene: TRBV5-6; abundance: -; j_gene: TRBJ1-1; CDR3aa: CASRGSWMVMNTEAFF; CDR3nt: TGTGCCAGCAGGGGCTCGTGGATGGTTATGAACACTGAAGCTTTCTTT
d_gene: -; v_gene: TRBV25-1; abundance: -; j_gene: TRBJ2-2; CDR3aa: CASSDLAPSTGELFF; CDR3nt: TGTGCCAGCAGTGATCTGGCTCCAAGCACCGGGGAGCTGTTTTTT
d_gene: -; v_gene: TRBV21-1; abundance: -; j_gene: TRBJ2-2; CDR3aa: CASSRGTGHTGELFF; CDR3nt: TGTGCCAGCAGCAGGGGGACAGGGCACACCGGGGAGCTGTTTTTT
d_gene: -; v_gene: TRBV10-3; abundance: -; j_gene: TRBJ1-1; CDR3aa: CAISERVLLRTGLNTEAFF; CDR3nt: TGTGCCATCAGTGAGAGAGTCCTTCTTAGAACAGGGCTGAACACTGAAGCTTTCTTT
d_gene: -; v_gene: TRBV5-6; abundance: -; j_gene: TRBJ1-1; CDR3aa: CASTRFLEGTEAFF; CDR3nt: TGTGCCAGCACCCGATTTTTGGAGGGGACTGAAGCTTTCTTT
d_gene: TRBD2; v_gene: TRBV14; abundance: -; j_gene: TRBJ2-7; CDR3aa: CASSQDKPAPGLAALYYEQYF; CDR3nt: TGTGCCAGCAGCCAAGATAAGCCGGCACCGGGACTAGCGGCGCTCTACTACGAGCAGTACTTC
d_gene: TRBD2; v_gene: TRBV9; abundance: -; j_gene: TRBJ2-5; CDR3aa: CASSVGLAGGGQETQYF; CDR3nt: TGTGCCAGCAGCGTTGGACTAGCGGGAGGTGGGCAAGAGACCCAGTACTTC
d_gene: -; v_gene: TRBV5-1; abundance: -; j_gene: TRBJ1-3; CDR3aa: CASSQGHPTGNTIYF; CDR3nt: TGCGCCAGCAGCCAAGGACACCCTACTGGAAACACCATATATTTT
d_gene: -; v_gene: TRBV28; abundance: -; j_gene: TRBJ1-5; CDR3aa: CASSSPQGRRNQPQHF; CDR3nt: TGTGCCAGCAGTTCCCCTCAGGGGAGACGGAATCAGCCCCAGCATTTT
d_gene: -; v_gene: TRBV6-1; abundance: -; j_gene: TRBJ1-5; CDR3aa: CASNPWEQDYQPQHF; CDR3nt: TGTGCCAGCAACCCTTGGGAGCAGGACTATCAGCCCCAGCATTTT
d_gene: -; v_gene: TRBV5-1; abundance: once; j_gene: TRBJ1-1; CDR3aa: CASSLEGGLVNTEAFF; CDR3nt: TGCGCCAGCAGCTTGGAGGGGGGGCTAGTGAACACTGAAGCTTTCTTT
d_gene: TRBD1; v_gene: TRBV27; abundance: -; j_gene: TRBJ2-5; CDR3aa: CASSRWTGVKETQYF; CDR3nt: TGTGCCAGCAGCCGATGGACAGGGGTAAAAGAGACCCAGTACTTC
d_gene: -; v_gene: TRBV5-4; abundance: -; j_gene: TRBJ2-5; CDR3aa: CASSLYGQETQYF; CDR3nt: TGTGCCAGCAGCTTGTACGGCCAAGAGACCCAGTACTTC
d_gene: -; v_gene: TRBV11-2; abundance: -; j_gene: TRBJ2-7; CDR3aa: CASSPGYEQYF; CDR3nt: TGTGCCAGCAGCCCCGGGTACGAGCAGTACTTC
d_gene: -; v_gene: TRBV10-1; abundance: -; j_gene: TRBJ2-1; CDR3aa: CATQLQGSDEQFF; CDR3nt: TGCGCCACCCAACTACAGGGTAGTGATGAGCAGTTCTTC
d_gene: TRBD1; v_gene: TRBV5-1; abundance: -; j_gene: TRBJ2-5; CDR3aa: CASSFTTGKETQYF; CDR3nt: TGCGCCAGCAGCTTCACGACAGGGAAAGAGACCCAGTACTTC
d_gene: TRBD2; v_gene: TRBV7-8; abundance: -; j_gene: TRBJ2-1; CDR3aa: CASSASGDFYNEQFF; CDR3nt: TGTGCCAGCAGCGCTAGCGGGGACTTCTACAATGAGCAGTTCTTC
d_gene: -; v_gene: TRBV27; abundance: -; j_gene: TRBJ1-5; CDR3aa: CASSSHWAGLGQPQHF; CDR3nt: TGTGCCAGCAGTTCCCATTGGGCGGGGCTCGGTCAGCCCCAGCATTTT
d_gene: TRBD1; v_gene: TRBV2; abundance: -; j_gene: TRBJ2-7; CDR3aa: CASSETGGAYEQYF; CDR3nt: TGTGCCAGCAGTGAGACAGGGGGGGCCTACGAGCAGTACTTC
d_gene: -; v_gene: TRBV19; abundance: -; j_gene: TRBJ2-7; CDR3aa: CASSMGQVSYEQYF; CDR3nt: TGTGCCAGTAGTATGGGGCAGGTCTCCTACGAGCAGTACTTC